Below, 21 T cell receptor beta chains from the same sample are listed, as sequenced in a study of control samples from healthy donors and cancer patients. Using immunoSEQ multiplex PCR, the repertoire was profiled, and TCRdb retains in-frame clones only, with some absent. The profile covers 85,000 to 95,000 clones, with 88% appearing a single time and around 15% taken by the ten largest. Sequenced input: blood. Source of these receptors: a woman aged 70-85 years in good health.

This clone has a single count. V gene TRBV19 combines with J gene TRBJ2-6; 10 bases line up with TRBD1. The CDR3 extends over 19 amino acids. Unmatched junction bases numbered 6, after V lost 1 base and J lost 0 bases. CDR1 is LNHDA and CDR2 is SQIVND in the germline V gene (reference sequence). The CDR3 region is CASSIGFGQGDSGANVLTF. Written as DNA, the CDR3 is TGTGCCAGTAGTATAGGGTTTGGACAGGGGGACTCTGGGGCCAACGTCCTGACTTTC.

J is TRBJ1-2 and V is TRBV21-1. TRBV21-1 is flagged as a pseudogene. This CDR3 has 19 residues. CDR3 loop: CASSKDSSLGGALPYGYTF. Written as DNA, the CDR3 is TGTGCCAGCAGCAAAGACAGTAGCCTGGGGGGCGCGCTCCCCTATGGCTACACCTTC.

The J gene is TRBJ2-7, the V gene TRBV2, with D possibly being TRBD2 (5 bases). CDR3 length equals 13 residues. The ends were cut back, 4 bases at V and 6 bases at J, with 13 bases in the middle. The germline gives CDR1 SNHLY, CDR2 FYNNEI. DNA for the CDR3: TGTGCCAGCAGTGGGAGCATAGGGAGCGAGCAGTACTTC. Amino acid sequence: CASSGSIGSEQYF.

There are many counts of this clone. The V gene is TRBV9, the J gene TRBJ2-1; TRBD2 matches 8 bases. The trim removed 2 bases at V and 2 bases at J, leaving 6 bases unmatched. The CDR3 is made up of 16 amino acids. Germline assignment: CDR1 SGDLS and CDR2 YYNGEE. The CDR3 DNA reads TGTGCCAGCAGCGTCCCGAGCGGGGGTACCTACAATGAGCAGTTCTTC. This codes for CASSVPSGGTYNEQFF.

This clone was counted a single time. At one end the junction does not follow the germline gene, possibly because of a read error. CDR3 residues: CASSPPSFMEYSEQFF. The DNA for the CDR3 is TGTGCCAGCAGTCCCCCTTCTTTCATGGAATACAGTGAGCAGTTCTTC. This chain links TRBV14 with TRBJ2-1; no firm D call. The CDR3 has 16 amino acids. Germline V gene data show CDR1 as SGHDN and CDR2 as FVKESK. Variable domain in full (rest from reference TRBV14 and TRBJ2-1): EAGVTQFPSHSVIEKGQTVTLRCDPISGHDNLYWYRRVMGKEIKFLLHFVKESKQDESGMPNNRFLAERTGGTYSTLKVQPAELEDSGVYFCASSPPSFMEYSEQFFGPGTRLTVL.

V usage is TRBV29-1 and J usage is TRBJ1-2; 9 bases align to TRBD1. V dropped 3 bases and J dropped 4; count of bases not matched to a gene: 3. Germline V gene data show CDR1 as SQVTM and CDR2 as ANQGSEA. The CDR3 covers 13 residues. CDR3 in amino acids: CSVDGTGTYGYTF. The DNA for the CDR3 is TGCAGCGTTGACGGGACAGGGACCTATGGCTACACCTTC.

This clone has a handful of counts. The J gene is TRBJ1-1, the V gene TRBV7-2; D call uncertain. The germline V gene encodes CDR1 SGHTA and CDR2 FQGNSA. The CDR3 loop spans 16 amino acids. V lost 1 base and J 1 base, leaving 13 bases between the germline ends. The CDR3 reads CASSLVRLEGNTEAFF. The CDR3 bases are TGTGCCAGCAGCTTAGTTAGACTAGAGGGGAACACTGAAGCTTTCTTT. Filled out from reference TRBV7-2 and TRBJ1-1, the complete variable domain reads GAGVSQSPSNKVTEKGKDVELRCDPISGHTALYWYRQSLGQGLEFLIYFQGNSAPDKSGLPSDRFSAERTGGSVSTLTIQRTQQEDSAVYLCASSLVRLEGNTEAFFGQGTRLTVV.

The rearrangement links TRBV5-4 to TRBJ2-3; 7 bases fit TRBD2. CDR1 is SGHNT, CDR2 YYREEE, per germline (reference sequence). The CDR3 spans 15 residues. With V trimmed by 0 bases and J by 2 bases, 3 bases remained unmatched. The CDR3 region has the DNA TGTGCCAGCAGCTTGGCCGGGGGGTTCACAGATACGCAGTATTTT. Protein: CASSLAGGFTDTQYF.

The V gene is TRBV9, the J gene TRBJ2-5; 7 bases fit TRBD1. V lost 4 bases to trimming and J lost 4 bases; unmatched junction nucleotides: 10. This CDR3 spans 15 amino acids. Germline values: CDR1 SGDLS, CDR2 YYNGEE. The CDR3 nucleotides are TGTGCCAGCAGCAGGAAGCCAGACAGGGCAGAGACCCAGTACTTC. Translation: CASSRKPDRAETQYF.

The chain uses TRBV9 and TRBJ1-1, with D perhaps TRBD1 (6 bases). Germline V lookup: CDR1 SGDLS, CDR2 YYNGEE. Trimming pared 2 bases from V and 3 bases from J, leaving 14 bases between. The CDR3 extends over 15 amino acids. The CDR3 DNA follows: TGTGCCAGCAGCGTTACCGGGACATTACACACTGAAGCTTTCTTT. Translated, it gives CASSVTGTLHTEAFF. Variable domain in full (rest from reference TRBV9 and TRBJ1-1): DSGVTQTPKHLITATGQRVTLRCSPRSGDLSVYWYQQSLDQGLQFLIQYYNGEERAKGNILERFSAQQFPDLHSELNLSSLELGDSALYFCASSVTGTLHTEAFFGQGTRLTVV.

The CDR3 spells CASSSGPYGAFF. The CDR3 DNA is TGTGCCAGCAGCTCCGGGCCCTACGGAGCTTTCTTT. The rearrangement joins TRBV7-9 to TRBJ1-1; D remains ambiguous. CDR3 length: 12 amino acids. V lost 4 bases and J lost 10, with 13 bases in between. The germline CDR1 and CDR2 sequences are SEHNR and FQNEAQ (reference sequence).

This chain joins TRBV7-8 and TRBJ1-3; 7 bases align to TRBD1. CDR3 size: 16 residues. V trimming: 3 bases; J trimming: 0 bases; junction bases outside the gene matches: 5. CDR1 and CDR2 from the germline V gene are SGHVS and FQNEAQ. The CDR3 sequence is CASSFWDSTSGNTIYF. The CDR3, as DNA: TGTGCCAGCAGCTTCTGGGACAGCACCTCTGGAAACACCATATATTTT. Full variable domain (remainder filled in from reference TRBV7-8 and TRBJ1-3): GAGVSQSPRYKVAKRGQDVALRCDPISGHVSLFWYQQALGQGPEFLTYFQNEAQLDKSGLPSDRFFAERPEGSVSTLKIQRTQQEDSAVYLCASSFWDSTSGNTIYFGEGSWLTVV.

DNA for the CDR3: TGTGCCAGCAGCCAAGAAAGACGATGGGGGAGTGGCTACACCTTC. Its protein is CASSQERRWGSGYTF. The rearrangement links TRBV3-1 (or the pseudogene TRBV3-2) to TRBJ1-2; D is perhaps TRBD1 (5 bases). The CDR3 runs 15 residues. Germline-derived CDR1 and CDR2 are LGHDT and YNNKEL (reference sequence). V gave up 0 bases and J gave up 7 bases, with 15 bases separating them.

The DNA for the CDR3 is TGTGCCAGCTCCCCCGACCTAGCGGGGCACAATGAGCAGTTCTTC. Residues: CASSPDLAGHNEQFF. The chain has TRBV18 and TRBJ2-1; TRBD2 aligns across 9 bases. Germline V gene sequence: CDR1 KGHSH, CDR2 LQKENI. CDR3 size: 15 residues. J lost 5 bases, V lost 6 bases, and 8 bases had no gene match. The full variable domain, with the rest looked up from reference TRBV18 and TRBJ2-1, is NAGVMQNPRHLVRRRGQEARLRCSPMKGHSHVYWYRQLPEEGLKFMVYLQKENIIDESGMPKERFSAEFPKEGPSILRIQQVVRGDSAAYFCASSPDLAGHNEQFFGPGTRLTVL.

This clone came up once. This chain joins TRBV28 and TRBJ2-7, with D tentatively TRBD1 (6 bases). The V end was cut by 7 bases, the J end by 1 base, with 14 bases between. Germline CDR1 is MDHEN and CDR2 is SYDVKM. The CDR3 covers 14 residues. The CDR3 region is CASNPTGISYEQYF. The CDR3, as DNA: TGTGCCAGCAACCCTACAGGGATATCCTACGAGCAGTACTTC.

The V gene is TRBV7-2, the J gene TRBJ1-6; 7 bases are shared with TRBD1. Germline loops: CDR1 SGHTA, CDR2 FQGNSA. With V trimmed by 4 bases and J by 10 bases, 10 bases remained unmatched. CDR3 length: 15 amino acids. The CDR3 loop is CASSYSGQLGSPLHF. CDR3 DNA: TGTGCCAGCAGCTATTCGGGACAGTTGGGCTCACCCCTCCACTTT.

The V gene is TRBV2, the J gene TRBJ2-7; D not resolved. CDR1 is SNHLY, CDR2 FYNNEI, per germline. The CDR3 is 14 residues long. V dropped 8 bases and J dropped 0 bases, with 14 bases sitting between them. CDR3 residues: CASLTESSSYEQYF. The CDR3, as DNA: TGTGCCAGCCTCACAGAATCCAGCTCCTACGAGCAGTACTTC.

The rearrangement joins TRBV5-4 to TRBJ2-1; D uncertain. V dropped 10 bases and J dropped 7 bases, with 12 bases sitting between them. The germline V gene encodes CDR1 SGHNT and CDR2 YYREEE (reference sequence). The CDR3 consists of 11 residues. The CDR3 DNA reads as TGTGCCTGCGAAGGATATAATGAGCAGTTCTTC. Translating gives CACEGYNEQFF.

The chain combines TRBV9 with TRBJ2-6, with TRBD1 matching 9 bases. Trimming removed 4 bases from V and 2 bases from J; junction bases left unmatched: 4. The germline gives CDR1 SGDLS, CDR2 YYNGEE. The CDR3 totals 16 residues. The CDR3 nucleotides read TGTGCCAGCAGCTCCGGGACAGGGACTGGGGCCAACGTCCTGACTTTC. Translation gives CASSSGTGTGANVLTF.

This chain uses TRBV3-1 (or the pseudogene TRBV3-2) with TRBJ1-2, with D maybe TRBD1 (6 bases). V lost 6 bases and J lost 0, with 14 bases in between. The CDR3 covers 15 residues. CDR1 is LGHDT, CDR2 YNNKEL, per germline (reference sequence). DNA for the CDR3: TGTGCCAGCAGTACCGGGACAACATCTAACTATGGCTACACCTTC. Protein sequence: CASSTGTTSNYGYTF.

J is TRBJ1-1 and V is TRBV5-6; D is unresolved. CDR1 is SGHDT and CDR2 is YYEEEE in the germline V gene. Trimming removed 3 bases from V and 4 bases from J, with 13 bases in between. The CDR3 runs to 14 residues. The CDR3 DNA sequence: TGTGCCAGCAGCTCCGGAGGGTGGAGCACTGAAGCTTTCTTT. Its translation: CASSSGGWSTEAFF.